These 7 T cell receptor beta chains were sequenced from one sample in a study of OX40 agonist ivuxolimab in advanced cancers. The assay was immunoSEQ multiplex PCR, and TCRdb's table has in-frame clones only and misses some. This sample has fewer than 75,000 clones, with approximately 80% found just once. The sample here was CD4+ or CD8+ T cells sorted from blood, taken in a trial of the OX40 agonist ivuxolimab. The receptors were sampled from an adult with an advanced solid tumor such as melanoma, head and neck, liver or kidney cancer.

The chain couples TRBV9 to TRBJ1-1; D call uncertain. This CDR3 spans 16 amino acids. Germline CDR1 SGDLS, CDR2 YYNGEE. V lost 0 bases, J lost 1 base, and 13 bases lay in between. The CDR3, as DNA: TGTGCCAGCAGCGTAGGAGGATCTTGGAGGAACACTGAAGCTTTCTTT. Protein sequence: CASSVGGSWRNTEAFF. The variable domain in full, completed from reference TRBV9 and TRBJ1-1, reads DSGVTQTPKHLITATGQRVTLRCSPRSGDLSVYWYQQSLDQGLQFLIQYYNGEERAKGNILERFSAQQFPDLHSELNLSSLELGDSALYFCASSVGGSWRNTEAFFGQGTRLTVV.

The rearrangement uses TRBV9 and TRBJ2-2; D is ambiguous. Trimming cost V 4 bases and J 6 bases, with 25 bases left between them. The CDR3 covers 18 residues. Looked up from germline, CDR1 is SGDLS and CDR2 is YYNGEE. The CDR3 reads CASSPPSVRTTSPGELFF. CDR3 DNA sequence: TGTGCCAGCAGCCCCCCTTCGGTACGTACCACGTCGCCCGGGGAGCTGTTTTTT. Based on the CDR3 plus reference TRBV9 and TRBJ2-2, the full variable domain is DSGVTQTPKHLITATGQRVTLRCSPRSGDLSVYWYQQSLDQGLQFLIQYYNGEERAKGNILERFSAQQFPDLHSELNLSSLELGDSALYFCASSPPSVRTTSPGELFFGEGSRLTVL.

This clone came up once. The V call is TRBV5-1, the J call TRBJ1-5; TRBD1 is a possible D gene (5 bases). The germline CDR1 and CDR2 sequences are SGHRS and YFSETQ. This CDR3 is built from 17 residues. The ends were cut back, 0 bases at V and 2 bases at J, with 15 bases in the middle. The DNA for the CDR3 is TGCGCCAGCAGCTTGGATCCCCAGGGAAGAGGCAATCAGCCCCAGCATTTT. Amino acid sequence: CASSLDPQGRGNQPQHF.

This chain connects TRBV27 to TRBJ1-1, with 7 bases matching TRBD1. The germline V gene encodes CDR1 MNHEY and CDR2 SMNVEV (reference sequence). CDR3 length: 17 amino acids. The trim removed 8 bases at V and 7 bases at J, leaving 22 bases unmatched. The CDR3, as DNA: TGTGCCAGCGGAGTACCGGGACAGTTTAAGGTTAAGGATGAAGCTTTCTTT. This encodes CASGVPGQFKVKDEAFF.

CDR3 sequence reads: CASRARQMNTEAFF. The CDR3, as DNA: TGTGCCAGCAGGGCCAGACAGATGAACACTGAAGCTTTCTTT. The genes are TRBV2 and TRBJ1-1; a possible D gene is TRBD1 (5 bases). Germline CDR1 is SNHLY and CDR2 is FYNNEI. This CDR3 comprises 14 residues. V lost 6 bases and J lost 0, with 11 bases in between.

The V gene is TRBV6-1, the J gene TRBJ2-3; the match to TRBD2 covers 12 bases. Per the germline V gene, CDR1 is MNHNS and CDR2 is SASEGT. There are 19 residues in the CDR3. The junction had 14 bases not matched to a gene; V was cut back by 3 bases and J by 4 bases. This chain's CDR3 is CASSERSSGGAFPPDTQYF. Here the CDR3 DNA reads TGTGCCAGCAGTGAGAGGTCTAGCGGGGGGGCCTTCCCTCCAGATACGCAGTATTTT.

The CDR3: CASSRVAGGSPQHF. The DNA of the CDR3 is TGTGCCAGCAGTAGAGTTGCGGGAGGTTCGCCCCAGCATTTT. This chain uses TRBV6-5 with TRBJ1-5; D is uncertain. The CDR3 runs 14 residues. Germline V CDR1 and CDR2: MNHEY, SVGAGI. V was trimmed by 5 bases and J by 9 bases, leaving 17 bases between them.